These 8 T cell receptor beta chains originate from one sample sequenced in a study of shared clonotypes between healthy human individuals. The table came from immunoSEQ multiplex PCR; TCRdb's copy has only in-frame clones and leaves some out. This table holds around 2.1 million clones, approximately 94% found once. Material for sequencing was naive CD4+ T cells sorted from blood. The subset: CD45RA+ positively selected. These receptors were collected from a man younger than 35 in good health.

V is TRBV2 and J is TRBJ2-5, with 10 positions matching TRBD2. The ends lost 4 bases at V and 5 bases at J; junction bases unmatched: 10. CDR3 length: 16 residues. The germline gives CDR1 SNHLY, CDR2 FYNNEI. DNA of the CDR3: TGTGCCAGCAGTGTGCGGAGCGGGAGGGCCGGGGAGACCCAGTACTTC. Amino acid sequence: CASSVRSGRAGETQYF. The whole variable domain, filled in from reference TRBV2 and TRBJ2-5, reads EPEVTQTPSHQVTQMGQEVILRCVPISNHLYFYWYRQILGQKVEFLVSFYNNEISEKSEIFDDQFSVERPDGSNFTLKIRSTKLEDSAMYFCASSVRSGRAGETQYFGPGTRLLVL.

The chain joins TRBV21-1 to TRBJ2-2; the D call in the table, TRBD2, was not verified against the DNA. TRBV21-1 counts as a pseudogene. The CDR3 has 16 residues. Here the CDR3 DNA reads TGTGCCAGCAACCCTGGACGCCTCGCGAACACCGGGGAGCTGTTTTTC. Translated, it gives CASNPGRLANTGELFF.

The J gene is TRBJ2-1, the V gene TRBV11-2; D gene ambiguous. The ends were cut back, 7 bases at V and 4 bases at J, with 11 bases in the middle. CDR3 size: 13 residues. Germline V gene data show CDR1 as SGHAT and CDR2 as FQNNGV. The CDR3 region has the DNA TGTGCCAGCACCCAAAGACTTTACAATGAGCAGTTCTTC. As protein: CASTQRLYNEQFF.

The chain combines TRBV28 with TRBJ2-2; TRBD2 is a possible D gene (6 bases). Germline V gene sequence: CDR1 MDHEN, CDR2 SYDVKM. The CDR3 extends over 17 amino acids. Trimming left V 7 bases short and J 6 bases short, with 24 bases between. In DNA, the CDR3 is TGTGCCAGCACCCACGGCGGGGCGGGGAGATCTTCCGGGGAGCTGTTTTTT. This codes for CASTHGGAGRSSGELFF.

The chain recombines TRBV29-1 with TRBJ1-6; a weak D match, TRBD1 (5 bases). Germline lookup yields CDR1 SQVTM and CDR2 ANQGSEA. The CDR3 runs to 13 residues. The germline V and J ends were trimmed by 6 bases and 14 bases, with 20 bases remaining between them. As DNA, the CDR3 is TGCAGCGTCCCGGGACCAGATGGGTTAACCCTCCACTTT. This codes for CSVPGPDGLTLHF.

The chain links TRBV28 to TRBJ2-2; D gene uncertain. Germline CDR1 is MDHEN and CDR2 is SYDVKM. There are 12 residues in the CDR3. V lost 5 bases, J lost 7 bases, and 8 bases lay in between. CDR3 in DNA: TGTGCCAGCAGTCTGCCGGGCGGGGAGCTGTTTTTT. Protein sequence: CASSLPGGELFF.

This clone has only one observation. The chain couples TRBV18 to TRBJ1-2, with a possible D match to TRBD1 (6 bases). This CDR3 region has 15 residues. Germline V gene lookup returns CDR1 KGHSH and CDR2 LQKENI. Between the trimmed V and J ends, which lost 0 bases and 5 bases, there was a span of 13 bases. Here the CDR3 reads CASSPPRTDFYGYTF. The DNA of the CDR3 is TGTGCCAGCTCACCACCTCGGACAGACTTTTATGGCTACACCTTC.

The genes are TRBV4-3 and TRBJ1-1, with TRBD1 matching 7 bases. There are 14 residues in the CDR3. J lost 3 bases, V lost 4 bases, and 5 bases had no gene match. CDR1 is LGHNA and CDR2 is YSLEER in the germline V gene. The CDR3 reads CASSRYRGDTEAFF. CDR3 DNA sequence: TGCGCCAGCAGCCGATACAGGGGTGACACTGAAGCTTTCTTT.